Following are 13 T cell receptor beta chains from one sample sequenced in a study of blood T cell repertoires in COVID-19. Sequencing used immunoSEQ multiplex PCR; TCRdb keeps in-frame clones, though not all of them. The repertoire includes about 64,000 clones, around 82% of them detected once, and more than 13% sits in the top ten. Sequencing was performed on peripheral blood. Receptors originate from a man in his 60s with COVID-19, enrolled during active disease.

V is TRBV7-3 and J is TRBJ1-1; the D is unclear. The germline gives CDR1 SGHTA, CDR2 FQGTGA. Trimming took off 5 bases at V and 1 base at J, with 11 bases between the two ends. CDR3 size: 14 residues. Written as DNA, the CDR3 is TGTGCCAGCAGCCCGGAGGCGGCGAACACTGAAGCTTTCTTT. Protein sequence: CASSPEAANTEAFF.

V is TRBV7-2 and J is TRBJ2-7, with D possibly being TRBD2 (7 bases). V dropped 8 bases and J dropped 5 bases, with 13 bases sitting between them. CDR1 and CDR2 (germline): SGHTA, FQGNSA. The CDR3 runs to 12 residues. The CDR3 region is CASRGAEDEQYF. The CDR3, as DNA: TGTGCCAGCCGGGGGGCTGAGGACGAGCAGTACTTC.

The chain recombines TRBV4-1 with TRBJ1-3; TRBD1 matches at 9 bases. The CDR3 is 14 amino acids. Per germline, CDR1 MGHRA and CDR2 YSYEKL. The junction had 6 bases not matched to a gene; V was cut back by 5 bases and J by 7 bases. The CDR3 is CASSGPGQGNTIYF. The CDR3 nucleotides are TGCGCCAGCAGCGGCCCGGGACAGGGCAACACCATATATTTT.

This clone has only a few counts. The chain combines TRBV2 with TRBJ1-1; D is unresolved. Looked up from germline, CDR1 is SNHLY and CDR2 is FYNNEI. This CDR3 region has 13 residues. V was shortened by 6 bases and J by 0 bases, with 8 bases between the two germline ends. The CDR3 region is CASRSGVNTEAFF. CDR3 DNA: TGTGCCAGCAGGTCCGGGGTGAACACTGAAGCTTTCTTT.

This rearrangement joins TRBV2 to TRBJ2-2; D uncertain. There are 14 residues in the CDR3. Germline CDR1 and CDR2: SNHLY and FYNNEI. The germline V and J ends were trimmed by 3 bases and 2 bases, with 7 bases remaining between them. CDR3 nucleotide sequence: TGTGCCAGCAGTGAGGGCAGCAACACCGGGGAGCTGTTTTTT. It yields the protein CASSEGSNTGELFF.

The J gene is TRBJ2-6, the V gene TRBV11-2; D is unresolved. Germline CDR1 is SGHAT and CDR2 is FQNNGV. The CDR3 covers 15 residues. V was cut by 4 bases and J by 0 bases, with 7 bases left in between. CDR3 sequence (DNA): TGTGCCAGCAGCTCAGGAATCTCTGGGGCCAACGTCCTGACTTTC. Protein: CASSSGISGANVLTF.

The chain's CDR3 is CASTPFGGDSNEQFF. CDR3 coding DNA: TGTGCCAGTACCCCCTTTGGGGGGGATTCGAATGAGCAGTTCTTC. This chain links TRBV19 with TRBJ2-1, with 7 bases fitting TRBD2. Unmatched junction bases numbered 13, after V lost 7 bases and J lost 7 bases. This CDR3 region has 15 residues. CDR1 LNHDA and CDR2 SQIVND come from the germline V gene (reference sequence). The full variable domain, with the rest looked up from reference TRBV19 and TRBJ2-1, is DGGITQSPKYLFRKEGQNVTLSCEQNLNHDAMYWYRQDPGQGLRLIYYSQIVNDFQKGDIAEGYSVSREKKESFPLTVTSAQKNPTAFYLCASTPFGGDSNEQFFGPGTRLTVL.

J is TRBJ1-4 and V is TRBV5-5; 8 bases are shared with TRBD1. The junction had 2 bases not matched to a gene; V was cut back by 0 bases and J by 7 bases. The CDR3 runs 14 residues. Germline assignment: CDR1 SGHKS and CDR2 YYEKEE (reference sequence). The CDR3 region is CASSLDRGGEKLFF. The CDR3 DNA is TGTGCCAGCAGCTTGGACAGGGGGGGTGAAAAACTGTTTTTT. Supplemented by reference TRBV5-5 and TRBJ1-4, the full variable domain reads DAGVTQSPTHLIKTRGQQVTLRCSPISGHKSVSWYQQVLGQGPQFIFQYYEKEERGRGNFPDRFSARQFPNYSSELNVNALLLGDSALYLCASSLDRGGEKLFFGSGTQLSVL.

This clone was recorded once. The V and J genes are TRBV5-4 and TRBJ2-1, with 13 bases lining up with TRBD2. CDR1 and CDR2 (germline): SGHNT, YYREEE (reference sequence). Unmatched junction bases numbered 2, after V lost 3 bases and J lost 5 bases. This CDR3 region has 15 residues. CDR3 protein: CASSSGLAGNNEQFF. CDR3 nucleotide sequence: TGTGCCAGCAGCTCGGGACTAGCGGGGAACAATGAGCAGTTCTTC.

V and J are TRBV1 and TRBJ1-5; the D call of TRBD1 is as the table states it, not checked on the DNA. TRBV1 is designated a pseudogene. The CDR3 length is 14 residues. In nucleotides, the CDR3 is TGCACCACTACGACAGAGGATAGCAATCAGCCCCAGCATTTT. Amino acids: CTTTTEDSNQPQHF.

As to this clone: At the DNA level, this CDR3 is encoded by other sequences in the same sample as well. The chain couples TRBV5-1 to TRBJ1-6; D not certain. V was shortened by 0 bases and J by 9 bases, with 10 bases between the two germline ends. The CDR3 spans 14 residues. Germline CDR1 is SGHRS and CDR2 is YFSETQ. The CDR3 sequence: CASSLDLSGSPLHF. The CDR3 DNA follows: TGCGCCAGCAGCTTGGACCTTTCAGGTTCACCCCTCCACTTT.

The chain links TRBV27 to TRBJ2-7; perhaps TRBD1 as D (6 bases). Germline CDR1 MNHEY, CDR2 SMNVEV (reference sequence). This CDR3 region has 14 residues. Trimming left V 0 bases short and J 4 bases short, with 10 bases between. CDR3 sequence reads: CASSLSGAGYEQYF. In DNA, the CDR3 is TGTGCCAGCAGTTTATCGGGGGCTGGTTACGAGCAGTACTTC.

The chain recombines TRBV11-1 with TRBJ2-7; TRBD1 might be the D (5 bases). CDR1 and CDR2 (germline): SGHAT, FQDESV (reference sequence). Trimming removed 0 bases from V and 2 bases from J, with 17 bases in between. The CDR3 length is 17 residues. In DNA form, the CDR3 reads TGTGCCAGCAGCTTAGCGCTACTACGTGACAGAACCTACGAGCAGTACTTC. Amino acid sequence: CASSLALLRDRTYEQYF.